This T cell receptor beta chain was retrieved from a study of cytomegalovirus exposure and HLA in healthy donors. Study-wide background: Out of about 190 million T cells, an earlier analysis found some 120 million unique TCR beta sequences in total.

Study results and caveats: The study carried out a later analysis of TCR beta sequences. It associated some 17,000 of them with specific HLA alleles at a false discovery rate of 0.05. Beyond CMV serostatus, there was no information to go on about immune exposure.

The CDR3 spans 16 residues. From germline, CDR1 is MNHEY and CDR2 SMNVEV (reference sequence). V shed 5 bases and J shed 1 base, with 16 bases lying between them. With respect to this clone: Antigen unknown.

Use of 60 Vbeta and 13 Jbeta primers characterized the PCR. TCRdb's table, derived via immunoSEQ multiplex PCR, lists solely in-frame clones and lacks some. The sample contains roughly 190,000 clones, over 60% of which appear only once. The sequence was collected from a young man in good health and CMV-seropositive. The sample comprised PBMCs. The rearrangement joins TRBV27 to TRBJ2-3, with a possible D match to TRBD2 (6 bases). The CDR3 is CASSTYTAGGTDTQYF. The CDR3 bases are TGTGCCAGCAGTACATATACAGCGGGCGGCACAGATACGCAGTATTTT.